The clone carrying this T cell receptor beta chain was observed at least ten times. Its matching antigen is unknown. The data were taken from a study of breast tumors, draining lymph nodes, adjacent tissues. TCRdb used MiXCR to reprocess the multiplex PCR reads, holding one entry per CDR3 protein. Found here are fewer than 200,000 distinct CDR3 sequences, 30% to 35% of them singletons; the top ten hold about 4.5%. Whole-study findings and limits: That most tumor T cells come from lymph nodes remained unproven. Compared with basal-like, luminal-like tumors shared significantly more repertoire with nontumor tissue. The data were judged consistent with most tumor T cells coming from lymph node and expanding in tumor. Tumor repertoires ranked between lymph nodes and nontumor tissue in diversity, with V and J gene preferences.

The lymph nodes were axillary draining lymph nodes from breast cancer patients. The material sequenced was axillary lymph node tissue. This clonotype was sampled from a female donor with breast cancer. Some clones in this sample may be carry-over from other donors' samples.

CDR3 DNA: TGCAGTGCTAGAGTAGCGGGGGCCGTCTACGAGCAGTACTTC. Translation: CSARVAGAVYEQYF. The chain couples TRBV20-1 to TRBJ2-7; 9 bases align to TRBD2. J lost 3 bases, V lost 1 base, and 4 bases had no gene match. This CDR3 spans 14 amino acids. CDR1 and CDR2 (germline): DFQATT, SNEGSKA (reference sequence).